These T cell receptor beta chains were read from a single sample in a study of neurological immune-mediated disorders. Each CDR3 protein is one row after TCRdb ran MiXCR on the 5' RACE reads. The table shows about 58,000 distinct CDR3 sequences, with 3% to 4% occurring only once. The source material was PBMCs. The receptors shown here come from a woman in her sixties with multiple sclerosis. Each CDR3 is given with its conserved first and last residue. The order of the fields is J gene, V gene, D gene, CDR3 length, clone size, CDR3 protein, CDR3 DNA. A D gene is named only where the DNA matches it firmly. The size of a clone is reported for some rows only, either as once, few or many, or as a class for expanded clones.

J gene: TRBJ2-7
V gene: TRBV29-1
D gene: NA
CDR3 length: 13
clone size: many
CDR3 protein: CSVLVRPSYEQYF
CDR3 DNA: TGCAGCGTTCTGGTCAGGCCCTCCTACGAGCAGTACTTC

J gene: TRBJ2-2
V gene: TRBV28
D gene: NA
CDR3 length: 15
clone size: many
CDR3 protein: CASSLPLGNTGELFF
CDR3 DNA: TGTGCCAGCAGTTTACCCCTCGGGAACACCGGGGAGCTGTTTTTT

J gene: TRBJ2-7
V gene: TRBV28
D gene: TRBD1
CDR3 length: 14
clone size: many
CDR3 protein: CAISRRQGIYEQYF
CDR3 DNA: TGTGCCATCAGCCGAAGACAGGGGATCTACGAGCAGTACTTC

J gene: TRBJ2-5
V gene: TRBV20-1
D gene: TRBD1
CDR3 length: 16
clone size: many
CDR3 protein: CSAHTWADRATETQYF
CDR3 DNA: TGCAGTGCCCACACTTGGGCGGACAGGGCGACCGAGACCCAGTACTTC

J gene: TRBJ1-1
V gene: TRBV4-1
D gene: NA
CDR3 length: 14
clone size: many
CDR3 protein: CASRRQGLNTEAFF
CDR3 DNA: TGCGCCAGCAGACGCCAGGGCCTGAACACTGAAGCTTTCTTT

J gene: TRBJ2-3
V gene: TRBV20-1
D gene: TRBD2
CDR3 length: 15
clone size: many
CDR3 protein: CSAREGGRAVDTQYF
CDR3 DNA: TGCAGTGCTAGAGAGGGCGGGAGGGCCGTAGATACGCAGTATTTT

J gene: TRBJ2-5
V gene: TRBV4-1
D gene: NA
CDR3 length: 14
clone size: many
CDR3 protein: CASSQEWGERTQYF
CDR3 DNA: TGCGCCAGCAGCCAAGAATGGGGGGAAAGGACCCAGTACTTC

J gene: TRBJ1-2
V gene: TRBV27
D gene: TRBD1
CDR3 length: 18
clone size: many
CDR3 protein: CASSPIGTGGKANYGYTF
CDR3 DNA: TGTGCCAGCAGTCCAATAGGGACAGGGGGTAAAGCTAACTATGGCTACACCTTC

J gene: TRBJ1-5
V gene: TRBV6-1
D gene: NA
CDR3 length: 14
clone size: many
CDR3 protein: CASSESVVNQPQHF
CDR3 DNA: TGTGCCAGCAGTGAATCTGTGGTAAATCAGCCCCAGCATTTT

J gene: TRBJ1-5
V gene: TRBV7-3
D gene: NA
CDR3 length: 13
clone size: many
CDR3 protein: CASSTDTDQPQHF
CDR3 DNA: TGTGCCAGCAGCACCGACACCGATCAGCCCCAGCATTTT

J gene: TRBJ2-1
V gene: TRBV6-5
D gene: TRBD1
CDR3 length: 16
clone size: NA
CDR3 protein: CASSSTGTGGRNEQFF
CDR3 DNA: TGTGCCAGCAGTTCTACCGGGACAGGGGGCAGGAATGAGCAGTTCTTC

J gene: TRBJ2-7
V gene: TRBV20-1
D gene: NA
CDR3 length: 15
clone size: many
CDR3 protein: CSARDSSGAKSEQYF
CDR3 DNA: TGCAGTGCTAGAGATTCGTCAGGGGCGAAGAGCGAGCAGTACTTC

J gene: TRBJ2-1
V gene: TRBV10-3
D gene: TRBD2
CDR3 length: 17
clone size: few
CDR3 protein: CAISLGTSGRVYNEQFF
CDR3 DNA: TGTGCCATCAGCCTTGGGACTAGCGGGAGGGTATACAATGAGCAGTTCTTC

J gene: TRBJ2-1
V gene: TRBV27
D gene: NA
CDR3 length: 15
clone size: many
CDR3 protein: CASSLSQVLIDEQFF
CDR3 DNA: TGTGCCAGCAGTTTAAGCCAGGTCCTTATAGATGAGCAGTTCTTC

J gene: TRBJ2-3
V gene: TRBV7-2
D gene: TRBD2
CDR3 length: 17
clone size: many
CDR3 protein: CASSPVPGGGGTDTQYF
CDR3 DNA: TGTGCCAGCAGCCCTGTTCCGGGGGGTGGGGGCACAGATACGCAGTATTTT

J gene: TRBJ1-1
V gene: TRBV29-1
D gene: NA
CDR3 length: 13
clone size: many
CDR3 protein: CSAAGRVNTEAFF
CDR3 DNA: TGCAGTGCTGCCGGCAGGGTTAACACTGAAGCTTTCTTT

J gene: TRBJ2-7
V gene: TRBV7-2
D gene: NA
CDR3 length: 12
clone size: many
CDR3 protein: CASSLPVQEQYF
CDR3 DNA: TGTGCCAGCAGCCTACCCGTTCAGGAGCAGTACTTC

J gene: TRBJ1-2
V gene: TRBV7-9
D gene: NA
CDR3 length: 13
clone size: many
CDR3 protein: CASSQSNDYGYTF
CDR3 DNA: TGTGCCAGCAGCCAAAGTAATGACTATGGCTACACCTTC

J gene: TRBJ2-2
V gene: TRBV4-1
D gene: NA
CDR3 length: 12
clone size: many
CDR3 protein: CASSRLAGELFF
CDR3 DNA: TGCGCCAGCAGCCGTCTAGCAGGGGAGCTGTTTTTT

J gene: TRBJ2-1
V gene: TRBV11-2
D gene: TRBD2
CDR3 length: 17
clone size: many
CDR3 protein: CASSFLKLAGKGNEQFF
CDR3 DNA: TGTGCCAGCAGCTTCCTCAAACTAGCGGGTAAAGGGAATGAGCAGTTCTTC

J gene: TRBJ1-1
V gene: TRBV29-1
D gene: NA
CDR3 length: 14
clone size: many
CDR3 protein: CSVFMTAANTEAFF
CDR3 DNA: TGCAGCGTTTTCATGACTGCCGCGAACACTGAAGCTTTCTTT

J gene: TRBJ2-7
V gene: TRBV7-8
D gene: NA
CDR3 length: 15
clone size: many
CDR3 protein: CASSLIDSSSYEQYF
CDR3 DNA: TGTGCCAGCAGCTTAATAGATTCTAGCTCCTACGAGCAGTACTTC

J gene: TRBJ2-3
V gene: TRBV7-3
D gene: NA
CDR3 length: 16
clone size: many
CDR3 protein: CASSDPTGASTDTQYF
CDR3 DNA: TGTGCCAGCAGCGACCCGACAGGAGCGAGCACAGATACGCAGTATTTT

J gene: TRBJ1-1
V gene: TRBV5-1
D gene: NA
CDR3 length: 13
clone size: many
CDR3 protein: CASRWGRNTEAFF
CDR3 DNA: TGCGCCAGCAGGTGGGGACGGAACACTGAAGCTTTCTTT

J gene: TRBJ2-7
V gene: TRBV12-3/TRBV12-4
D gene: TRBD2
CDR3 length: 15
clone size: many
CDR3 protein: CASSPGTSPTYEQYF
CDR3 DNA: TGTGCCAGCAGTCCAGGGACTAGCCCTACCTACGAGCAGTACTTC

J gene: TRBJ1-6
V gene: TRBV6-5
D gene: TRBD1
CDR3 length: 14
clone size: many
CDR3 protein: CASRGQGARSPLHF
CDR3 DNA: TGTGCCAGCAGAGGACAGGGGGCACGTTCACCCCTCCACTTT

J gene: TRBJ2-3
V gene: TRBV20-1
D gene: NA
CDR3 length: 14
clone size: many
CDR3 protein: CSARDTRGIDTQYF
CDR3 DNA: TGCAGTGCTAGAGATACCCGGGGAATAGATACGCAGTATTTT

J gene: TRBJ1-5
V gene: TRBV10-3
D gene: TRBD1
CDR3 length: 13
clone size: many
CDR3 protein: CAISPGTGRPQHF
CDR3 DNA: TGTGCCATCAGCCCGGGGACAGGGCGCCCCCAGCATTTT

J gene: TRBJ2-1
V gene: TRBV12-3/TRBV12-4
D gene: NA
CDR3 length: 18
clone size: many
CDR3 protein: CASSLGRKTVSSYNEQFF
CDR3 DNA: TGTGCCAGCAGTTTAGGCAGGAAGACGGTTAGCTCCTACAATGAGCAGTTCTTC

J gene: TRBJ1-5
V gene: TRBV7-9
D gene: NA
CDR3 length: 14
clone size: many
CDR3 protein: CASSLDKGYQPQHF
CDR3 DNA: TGTGCCAGCAGCTTAGATAAGGGGTATCAGCCCCAGCATTTT

J gene: TRBJ1-5
V gene: TRBV15
D gene: NA
CDR3 length: 17
clone size: many
CDR3 protein: CATSREAAGNSNQPQHF
CDR3 DNA: TGTGCCACCAGCAGAGAAGCGGCAGGGAATAGCAATCAGCCCCAGCATTTT

J gene: TRBJ2-1
V gene: TRBV6-6
D gene: TRBD2
CDR3 length: 17
clone size: many
CDR3 protein: CASSTLPGTRAYNEQFF
CDR3 DNA: TGTGCCAGCAGTACACTTCCCGGGACTAGAGCTTACAATGAGCAGTTCTTC

J gene: TRBJ2-3
V gene: TRBV5-6
D gene: TRBD2
CDR3 length: 15
clone size: many
CDR3 protein: CASTLGGLAGVMQYF
CDR3 DNA: TGTGCCAGCACCCTGGGGGGACTAGCGGGGGTTATGCAGTATTTT

J gene: TRBJ1-5
V gene: TRBV29-1
D gene: NA
CDR3 length: 12
clone size: many
CDR3 protein: CSVGGLGQPQHF
CDR3 DNA: TGCAGCGTTGGGGGTCTTGGGCAGCCCCAGCATTTT

J gene: TRBJ2-1
V gene: TRBV5-4
D gene: TRBD2
CDR3 length: 16
clone size: many
CDR3 protein: CASSSKYTSGVNEQFF
CDR3 DNA: TGTGCCAGCAGCTCCAAATATACTAGCGGGGTAAATGAGCAGTTCTTC

J gene: TRBJ2-4
V gene: TRBV29-1
D gene: TRBD2
CDR3 length: 15
clone size: NA
CDR3 protein: CSVGDPAGGGNIQYF
CDR3 DNA: TGCAGCGTTGGCGATCCAGCGGGAGGTGGAAACATTCAGTACTTC

J gene: TRBJ2-1
V gene: TRBV9
D gene: TRBD2
CDR3 length: 16
clone size: many
CDR3 protein: CASSVEGGTTYNEQFF
CDR3 DNA: TGTGCCAGCAGCGTAGAGGGAGGGACGACCTACAATGAGCAGTTCTTC

J gene: TRBJ2-1
V gene: TRBV28
D gene: TRBD1
CDR3 length: 13
clone size: many
CDR3 protein: CASRQGAQNEQFF
CDR3 DNA: TGTGCCAGCAGACAGGGGGCGCAGAATGAGCAGTTCTTC

J gene: TRBJ2-1
V gene: TRBV5-1
D gene: TRBD1
CDR3 length: 14
clone size: many
CDR3 protein: CASSTGQEFNEQFF
CDR3 DNA: TGCGCCAGCAGCACGGGACAGGAGTTCAATGAGCAGTTCTTC

J gene: TRBJ2-3
V gene: TRBV27
D gene: TRBD2
CDR3 length: 17
clone size: few
CDR3 protein: CASQSLRLAGGTDTQYF
CDR3 DNA: TGTGCCAGTCAGAGCCTTCGACTAGCGGGGGGCACAGATACGCAGTATTTT

J gene: TRBJ1-5
V gene: TRBV20-1
D gene: TRBD1
CDR3 length: 13
clone size: many
CDR3 protein: CSATGQGDQPQHF
CDR3 DNA: TGCAGTGCTACAGGACAGGGTGATCAGCCCCAGCATTTT

J gene: TRBJ1-5
V gene: TRBV7-8
D gene: NA
CDR3 length: 13
clone size: many
CDR3 protein: CASSWGLGQPQHF
CDR3 DNA: TGTGCCAGCAGCTGGGGCCTCGGGCAGCCCCAGCATTTT

J gene: TRBJ1-6
V gene: TRBV29-1
D gene: NA
CDR3 length: 16
clone size: many
CDR3 protein: CSSATGRRSYNSPLHF
CDR3 DNA: TGCAGCTCGGCGACGGGCAGACGCTCCTATAATTCACCCCTCCACTTT

J gene: TRBJ1-5
V gene: TRBV28
D gene: NA
CDR3 length: 13
clone size: many
CDR3 protein: CASKLSGNQPQHF
CDR3 DNA: TGTGCCAGCAAGTTGTCGGGCAATCAGCCCCAGCATTTT

J gene: TRBJ1-2
V gene: TRBV6-5
D gene: NA
CDR3 length: 13
clone size: many
CDR3 protein: CASSYRDGYGYTF
CDR3 DNA: TGTGCCAGCAGTTACCGAGACGGATATGGCTACACCTTC

J gene: TRBJ2-3
V gene: TRBV5-1
D gene: TRBD2
CDR3 length: 16
clone size: many
CDR3 protein: CASSLVGLDSTDTQYF
CDR3 DNA: TGCGCCAGCAGCTTGGTGGGACTAGACAGCACAGATACGCAGTATTTT